These 16 T cell receptor beta chains came from one sample sequenced in a study of radiotherapy plus CTLA-4 blockade in lung cancer. TCRdb keeps only in-frame clones here, not all; method: immunoSEQ multiplex PCR. The profile shows tens of thousands of clones, approximately 76% of them singletons. Sequenced here: peripheral blood, sampled from a patient treated with radiotherapy plus ipilimumab. All receptors derive from a human donor with non-small cell lung cancer who had stable disease on radiotherapy plus ipilimumab.

In this sample, this clone turned up a few times. In DNA form, the CDR3 reads TGTGCTAGTGGTTTGGTACAGGGCACTTATAATTCACCCCTCCACTTT. This gives the protein CASGLVQGTYNSPLHF. V is TRBV12-5 and J is TRBJ1-6; weak D call: TRBD1 (6 bases). The CDR3 is 16 residues long. The germline V and J ends were trimmed by 0 bases and 4 bases, with 10 bases remaining between them. Germline V lookup: CDR1 LGHNT, CDR2 FRNRAP.

The gene calls are TRBV29-1 and TRBJ1-1, with D perhaps TRBD1 (5 bases). CDR1 SQVTM and CDR2 ANQGSEA come from the germline V gene. V shed 6 bases and J shed 8 bases, with 13 bases lying between them. This CDR3 has 11 amino acids. CDR3 bases: TGCAGCGTGGCGCAGGGAGGAGAAGCTTTCTTT. This codes for CSVAQGGEAFF.

A single count supports this clone. This chain joins TRBV15 and TRBJ2-7; no clear D. The CDR3 has 15 amino acids. Germline V gene data show CDR1 as LNHNV and CDR2 as YYDKDF (reference sequence). Trimming left V 0 bases short and J 1 base short, with 10 bases between. The CDR3 sequence is CATSRDGQLSYEQYF. For the CDR3, the DNA is TGTGCCACCAGCAGAGATGGGCAGCTTTCCTACGAGCAGTACTTC.

This chain connects TRBV7-2 to TRBJ2-7; 11 bases are shared with TRBD2. Germline V CDR1 and CDR2: SGHTA, FQGNSA. The V segment lost 3 bases and the J segment 4 bases; nucleotides outside the gene matches: 8. The CDR3 is 16 amino acids. The CDR3 DNA sequence: TGTGCCAGCAGCTTTGGAGACCTAGCGGGGGGTTACGAGCAGTACTTC. Residues: CASSFGDLAGGYEQYF.

This clone has only a few counts. The rearrangement links TRBV7-9 to TRBJ2-7; possible D gene TRBD2, 5 bases. V lost 5 bases and J lost 4, with 12 bases in between. CDR1 and CDR2 (germline): SEHNR, FQNEAQ (reference sequence). The CDR3 contains 13 residues. Written as DNA, the CDR3 is TGTGCCAGCAGCCCCCCGGGAAGATACGAGCAGTACGTC. The encoded protein is CASSPPGRYEQYV.

The V gene is TRBV4-3, the J gene TRBJ1-4; TRBD1 agrees at 8 bases. J was trimmed by 5 bases and V by 5 bases; bases with no gene match: 7. CDR3 length: 15 residues. Per germline, CDR1 LGHNA and CDR2 YSLEER. The CDR3 nucleotides are TGCGCCAGCAGCTCTCGGACAGGGCGAAATGAAAAACTGTTTTTT. This codes for CASSSRTGRNEKLFF.

The rearrangement links TRBV7-8 to TRBJ2-5, with D unclear. The CDR3 has 12 residues. V lost 5 bases and J lost 2, with 6 bases in between. Germline loops: CDR1 SGHVS, CDR2 FQNEAQ. CDR3 sequence: CASSRDQETQYF. In nucleotides, the CDR3 is TGTGCCAGCAGCAGAGATCAAGAGACCCAGTACTTC.

This rearrangement joins TRBV6-5 to TRBJ2-2; 8 nucleotides match TRBD2. Germline values: CDR1 MNHEY, CDR2 SVGAGI. CDR3 length: 15 residues. V lost 3 bases and J lost 3; bases outside the gene matches: 3. CDR3 DNA sequence: TGTGCCAGCAGTTATTCGGGAGGGGACACCGGGGAGCTGTTTTTT. This gives the protein CASSYSGGDTGELFF.

The chain recombines TRBV7-6 with TRBJ2-7, with 12 bases matching TRBD2. This CDR3 contains 14 residues. J was trimmed by 5 bases and V by 5 bases; bases with no gene match: 4. Germline-derived CDR1 and CDR2 are SGHVS and FNYEAQ. CDR3 sequence (DNA): TGTGCCAGCAGCATGACTAGCGGGGGAGACGAGCAGTACTTC. As protein: CASSMTSGGDEQYF.

The sample holds a few counts of this clone. The chain uses TRBV6-1 and TRBJ2-2; D gene uncertain. This CDR3 region has 14 residues. With 0 bases removed from V and 1 base from J, the gap between germline ends came to 3 bases. From germline, CDR1 is MNHNS and CDR2 SASEGT. The CDR3 loop is CASSEARNTGELFF. DNA of the CDR3: TGTGCCAGCAGTGAAGCGAGGAACACCGGGGAGCTGTTTTTT.

V gene TRBV5-1 combines with J gene TRBJ1-4, with TRBD1 matching 8 bases. The V gene end was trimmed by 4 bases and the J gene end by 6 bases; junction bases not matched to a gene: 14. The germline CDR1 and CDR2 sequences are SGHRS and YFSETQ. This CDR3 is 17 amino acids long. CDR3 protein: CASSRGTGRLGDEKLFF. CDR3 sequence (DNA): TGCGCCAGCAGCAGGGGGACAGGAAGATTGGGAGATGAAAAACTGTTTTTT. Complete variable domain (other parts from reference TRBV5-1 and TRBJ1-4): KAGVTQTPRYLIKTRGQQVTLSCSPISGHRSVSWYQQTPGQGLQFLFEYFSETQRNKGNFPGRFSGRQFSNSRSEMNVSTLELGDSALYLCASSRGTGRLGDEKLFFGSGTQLSVL.

The chain uses TRBV7-9 and TRBJ2-5, with a weak D call TRBD2 (6 bases). Between the trimmed V and J ends, which lost 6 bases and 5 bases, there was a span of 13 bases. The germline gives CDR1 SEHNR, CDR2 FQNEAQ (reference sequence). This CDR3 has 13 residues. The DNA of the CDR3 is TGTGCCAGCAGTTGGGGACTGAAGGAGACCCAGTACTTC. Translating it yields CASSWGLKETQYF.

This clone was seen once. V is TRBV28 and J is TRBJ1-2; a possible D gene is TRBD1 (5 bases). V was cut by 6 bases and J by 7 bases, with 12 bases left in between. The CDR3 sequence is 12 residues long. Germline V gives CDR1 MDHEN, CDR2 SYDVKM. DNA of the CDR3: TGTGCCAGCAGCGAAATGGGGGTTGGCTACACCTTC. It codes for CASSEMGVGYTF.

V gene TRBV19 combines with J gene TRBJ1-5, with a weak D call TRBD1 (6 bases). This CDR3 has 16 residues. Germline V gene lookup returns CDR1 LNHDA and CDR2 SQIVND (reference sequence). Trimming cost V 6 bases and J 2 bases, with 17 bases left between them. CDR3 region: CASRDSSTGGNQPQHF. CDR3 bases: TGTGCCAGTAGGGACAGCTCCACTGGGGGCAATCAGCCCCAGCATTTT. The full variable domain, completed using reference TRBV19 and TRBJ1-5, is DGGITQSPKYLFRKEGQNVTLSCEQNLNHDAMYWYRQDPGQGLRLIYYSQIVNDFQKGDIAEGYSVSREKKESFPLTVTSAQKNPTAFYLCASRDSSTGGNQPQHFGDGTRLSIL.

The chain links TRBV6-1 to TRBJ1-6; D gene unclear. The CDR3 covers 14 residues. Trimming pared 3 bases from V and 11 bases from J, leaving 14 bases between. Per the germline V gene, CDR1 is MNHNS and CDR2 is SASEGT. The CDR3 coding sequence is TGTGCCAGCAGTGAGTCCAGCCGGGGAACACCCCTCCACTTT. As protein: CASSESSRGTPLHF.

The J gene is TRBJ1-1, the V gene TRBV5-4; 7 nucleotides line up with TRBD1. After removal of 2 bases from V and 1 base from J, the junction contained 5 bases not matched to a gene. CDR3 length equals 15 residues. Germline CDR1 and CDR2: SGHNT and YYREEE (reference sequence). The DNA for the CDR3 is TGTGCCAGCAGCTTCCGACAGGGTTCGAACACTGAAGCTTTCTTT. The encoded protein is CASSFRQGSNTEAFF.